This T cell receptor (beta chain) emerged from a study of T-cell memory formation after mild COVID-19. The germline CDR1 and CDR2 sequences are GTSNPN and SVGIG (reference sequence). This CDR3 contains 12 residues. TCRdb fed the 5' RACE reads into MiXCR, producing one record per CDR3 protein. The table shows approximately 190,000 distinct CDR3 sequences, with 18% occurring only once. With regard to this clonotype: One end of the junction fails to match germline, which may point to a read error.

The chain recombines TRBV30 with TRBJ1-2; D gene unclear. The sequence derives from an adult woman who had mild COVID-19 (a few samples of this study predate the infection). Cell type and time point are not known. Sequencing was done on a sample of PBMCs or a T cell subset sorted from them (not recorded which). DNA of the CDR3: TGTGCCGGGAGGGAGCGACACCCTGGCTACACCTTC. As protein: CAGRERHPGYTF.